This T cell receptor beta chain is from a study of early T cells in non-severe SARS-CoV-2 infection. TCRdb ran MiXCR on the 5' RACE reads and lists one entry per CDR3 protein. The sample carries approximately 85,000 distinct CDR3 sequences, approximately 13% recorded once. This clonotype came up a few times. V trimming: 8 bases; J trimming: 2 bases; junction bases outside the gene matches: 9. The CDR3 totals 16 residues. Germline CDR1 is SNHLY and CDR2 is FYNNEI. The receptor's source is an adult who was a healthcare worker with PCR-confirmed SARS-CoV-2 infection or an uninfected control (not recorded which). The chain is built from TRBV2 and TRBJ2-2; 9 bases fit TRBD1. Specimen: whole blood. The CDR3 DNA reads as TGTGCCAGCGGTACCCGGACAGGGGAAAACACCGGGGAGCTGTTTTTT. Translated, it gives CASGTRTGENTGELFF.